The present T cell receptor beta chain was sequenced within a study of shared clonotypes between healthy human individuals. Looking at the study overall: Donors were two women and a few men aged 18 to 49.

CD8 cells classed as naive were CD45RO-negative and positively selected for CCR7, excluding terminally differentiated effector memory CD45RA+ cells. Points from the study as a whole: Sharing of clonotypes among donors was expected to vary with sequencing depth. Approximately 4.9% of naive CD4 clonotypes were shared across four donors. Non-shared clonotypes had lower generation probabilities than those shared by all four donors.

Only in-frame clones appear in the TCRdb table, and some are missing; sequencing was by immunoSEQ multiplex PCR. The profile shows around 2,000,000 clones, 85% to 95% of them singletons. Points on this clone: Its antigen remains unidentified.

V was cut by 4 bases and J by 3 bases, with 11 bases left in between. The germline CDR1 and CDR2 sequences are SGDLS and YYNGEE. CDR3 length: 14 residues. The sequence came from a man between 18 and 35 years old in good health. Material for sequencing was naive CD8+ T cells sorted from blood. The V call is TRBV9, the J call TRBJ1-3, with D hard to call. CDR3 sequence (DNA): TGTGCCAGCAGCACCCTCCTGGATGGAAACACCATATATTTT. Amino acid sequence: CASSTLLDGNTIYF.